This record concerns one TCR beta chain sequence. No antigen is known for it. The data belong to a study of monozygotic twins with cystic fibrosis. CDR1 is MNHEY, CDR2 SVGAGI, per germline. V gave up 2 bases and J gave up 7 bases, with 12 bases separating them. The CDR3 is made up of 15 amino acids. Study observations and caveats: In 13 of 16 pairs, V gene usage was closest to the co-twin's. Unrelated CF individuals shared fewer identical clonotypes than monozygotic CF twins. No link emerged between shared CDR3 counts and age, concordance or severity. The repertoire was suggested to be naive-dominated, clonality median 0.0095.

Sequenced by immunoSEQ multiplex PCR; TCRdb stores in-frame clones only, minus some. The table has approximately 33,000 clones, 84% seen once. Sequenced input: blood. The chain recombines TRBV6-5 with TRBJ1-6, with a weak D call TRBD1 (5 bases). The TCR originated in a girl aged 2 to 9 with cystic fibrosis. The CDR3 here is CASSYGAAINSPLHF. Here the CDR3 DNA reads TGTGCCAGCAGTTACGGGGCGGCGATCAATTCACCCCTCCACTTT.